This T cell receptor (beta chain) derives from a study of cytotoxic CD8 clonotypes in ibrutinib-treated CLL. As for the study in general: A median about 11 months of treatment, range 6 to 36, preceded the collection of response samples.

TCRdb keeps only in-frame clones here, not all; method: immunoSEQ multiplex PCR. Of 90,000 to 95,000 clones detected, around 77% appear once; the ten largest clones hold around 23%. V dropped 0 bases and J dropped 2; count of bases not matched to a gene: 3. This CDR3 spans 17 amino acids. CDR1 is LNHNV, CDR2 YYDKDF, per germline (reference sequence). The TCR was taken from a human donor with chronic lymphocytic leukemia. The input for sequencing was PBMCs, taken after 24 months of ibrutinib treatment. This rearrangement joins TRBV15 to TRBJ2-3; 12 bases map to TRBD2. This chain's CDR3 is CATSRDWTSGDTDTQYF. CDR3 DNA: TGTGCCACCAGCAGAGATTGGACTAGCGGGGACACAGATACGCAGTATTTT.